The 15 T cell receptor beta chains reported below all come from one sample, sequenced in a study of T cell responses to AZD1222 COVID-19 vaccine. Method: immunoSEQ multiplex PCR; TCRdb's copy keeps in-frame clones and lacks some. The table includes about 140,000 clones, 92% detected once. Sequenced material: peripheral blood, taken 28 days after the second AZD1222 dose. The receptors stem from an adult who received the AZD1222 COVID-19 vaccine.

The rearrangement links TRBV30 to TRBJ2-7; TRBD2 matches at 11 bases. CDR1 GTSNPN and CDR2 SVGIG come from the germline V gene (reference sequence). This CDR3 has 12 residues. Trimming took 8 bases from V and 3 from J; bases not matched to a gene: 3. CDR3 sequence reads: CAGGLADYEQYF. In DNA, the CDR3 is TGTGCCGGGGGACTAGCGGACTACGAGCAGTACTTC.

The chain joins TRBV27 to TRBJ1-2; 7 bases map to TRBD1. The ends lost 5 bases at V and 2 bases at J; junction bases unmatched: 14. CDR1 and CDR2 (germline): MNHEY, SMNVEV (reference sequence). This CDR3 has 17 residues. The CDR3 DNA sequence: TGTGCCAGCAGTCTCAATGACCGGACAGGAGCAAACTATGGCTACACCTTC. The encoded protein is CASSLNDRTGANYGYTF.

The chain recombines TRBV7-6 with TRBJ2-2; 9 nucleotides line up with TRBD1. Germline assignment: CDR1 SGHVS and CDR2 FNYEAQ. This CDR3 has 16 amino acids. Losses at the gene ends were 2 bases for V and 4 bases for J; bases not matched to a gene: 5. The CDR3 nucleotides read TGTGCCAGCAGCTTACGGGACAGGGTATCCACCGGGGAGCTGTTTTTT. It encodes CASSLRDRVSTGELFF.

V gene TRBV6-2 or TRBV6-3 combines with J gene TRBJ2-1; TRBD2 matches at 8 bases. Germline V gives CDR1 MNHEY, CDR2 SVGEGT. Unmatched junction bases numbered 14, after V lost 5 bases and J lost 5 bases. CDR3 length: 17 amino acids. CDR3 residues: CASSAFLLAGTDNEQFF. The CDR3 region has the DNA TGTGCCAGCAGTGCGTTCCTCTTAGCGGGAACCGACAATGAGCAGTTCTTC.

This chain connects TRBV6-5 to TRBJ1-2, with D possibly TRBD1 on 6 matching bases. CDR1 is MNHEY and CDR2 is SVGAGI in the germline V gene. V was cut by 8 bases and J by 3 bases, with 19 bases left in between. This CDR3 is 15 amino acids long. DNA of the CDR3: TGTGCCAGCCACACTCTACAGCGGACAGACTATGGCTACACCTTC. Translated, it gives CASHTLQRTDYGYTF.

V usage is TRBV15 and J usage is TRBJ2-5, with unresolved D. This CDR3 has 15 amino acids. V was pared by 0 bases and J by 2 bases, with 10 bases between. Germline V gives CDR1 LNHNV, CDR2 YYDKDF (reference sequence). The CDR3 DNA reads TGTGCCACCAGCAGAGATCGGGTAGGACAAGAGACCCAGTACTTC. Its protein product is CATSRDRVGQETQYF.

V usage is TRBV9 and J usage is TRBJ1-1; 8 bases match TRBD1. The junction had 3 bases not matched to a gene; V was cut back by 1 base and J by 1 base. The CDR3 has 15 amino acids. Per germline, CDR1 SGDLS and CDR2 YYNGEE. The CDR3 reads CASSVLGQGNTEAFF. Written as DNA, the CDR3 is TGTGCCAGCAGCGTACTCGGACAGGGGAACACTGAAGCTTTCTTT.

The rearrangement links TRBV20-1 to TRBJ1-6; D uncertain. Per the germline V gene, CDR1 is DFQATT and CDR2 is SNEGSKA (reference sequence). V was trimmed by 3 bases and J by 10 bases, leaving 19 bases between them. The CDR3 is 15 amino acids. CDR3 loop: CSASKGGKTGSPLHF. The CDR3 nucleotides are TGCAGTGCTAGTAAGGGTGGGAAAACCGGGTCACCCCTCCACTTT.

The chain couples TRBV21-1 to TRBJ1-4; whether TRBD1, the table's D call, matches the DNA was not checked. TRBV21-1 is listed as a pseudogene. This CDR3 comprises 18 residues. The CDR3 loop is CASSTRPGQGLWGEKLFF. The CDR3 DNA reads TGTGCCAGCAGCACGCGACCGGGACAGGGCCTATGGGGGGAAAAACTGTTTTTT.

This chain links TRBV3-1 (or the pseudogene TRBV3-2) with TRBJ1-6, with D maybe TRBD1 (5 bases). Germline CDR1 reads LGHDT; CDR2 reads YNNKEL (reference sequence). The CDR3 is 14 amino acids. V was clipped by 1 base and J by 7 bases, with 8 bases between them. Here the CDR3 DNA reads TGTGCCAGCAGCCAAGTGGGGGGAAATTCACCCCTCCACTTT. Protein: CASSQVGGNSPLHF.

The chain employs TRBV24-1 and TRBJ1-4, with TRBD1 matching 10 bases. This CDR3 has 14 amino acids. Per germline, CDR1 KGHDR and CDR2 SFDVKD. Trimming removed 9 bases from V and 5 bases from J; junction bases left unmatched: 5. CDR3 DNA sequence: TGTGCCACCGCGGCGGGACAGGGGAATGAAAAACTGTTTTTT. Its protein is CATAAGQGNEKLFF.

The genes are TRBV27 and TRBJ2-1; 10 bases align to TRBD2. The CDR3 contains 18 residues. V was clipped by 0 bases and J by 7 bases; unmatched bases: 12. CDR1 and CDR2 from the germline V gene are MNHEY and SMNVEV (reference sequence). CDR3 nucleotides: TGTGCCAGCAGTTTATCGAGCGGGAGGGTTTACCTAGGGAATGAGCAGTTCTTC. This encodes CASSLSSGRVYLGNEQFF.

J is TRBJ2-7 and V is TRBV18, with a tentative D call TRBD2 (5 bases). This CDR3 has 14 residues. The V end lost 3 bases, the J end lost 3 bases, and 12 bases lay between the germline ends. The V gene's germline CDR1 is KGHSH and CDR2 LQKENI. The CDR3 loop is CASSPYSGSYEQYF. In DNA, the CDR3 is TGTGCCAGCTCACCGTACAGCGGAAGCTACGAGCAGTACTTC.

The J gene is TRBJ1-2, the V gene TRBV6-1; no clear D gene. The CDR3 spans 15 residues. Deletions cut 3 bases from V and 6 bases from J, with 17 bases between. From germline, CDR1 is MNHNS and CDR2 SASEGT. The CDR3 reads CASSENPTYIDGYTF. CDR3 DNA: TGTGCCAGCAGTGAGAATCCGACCTACATCGATGGCTACACCTTC.

The CDR3 sequence: CASSLIQGANYGYTF. CDR3 in DNA: TGTGCCAGCAGCTTAATACAGGGAGCTAACTATGGCTACACCTTC. The chain joins TRBV7-9 to TRBJ1-2; D is possibly TRBD1 (6 bases). Between the trimmed V and J ends, which lost 2 bases and 0 bases, there was a span of 10 bases. Looked up from germline, CDR1 is SEHNR and CDR2 is FQNEAQ (reference sequence). This CDR3 is 15 amino acids long. The whole variable domain, filled in from reference TRBV7-9 and TRBJ1-2, reads DTGVSQNPRHKITKRGQNVTFRCDPISEHNRLYWYRQTLGQGPEFLTYFQNEAQLEKSRLLSDRFSAERPKGSFSTLEIQRTEQGDSAMYLCASSLIQGANYGYTFGSGTRLTVV.